This is a list of T cell receptor beta chains from one sample in a study of cytotoxic CD8 clonotypes in ibrutinib-treated CLL. Method: immunoSEQ multiplex PCR; TCRdb's copy keeps in-frame clones and lacks some. The table records under 300,000 clones, less than 85% of them present only once. The sample here was PBMCs, taken at disease progression, from a patient treated with ibrutinib. The receptors stem from a human donor with chronic lymphocytic leukemia. Each CDR3 is given with its conserved first and last residue. The D gene is left open where the match is weak. Some rows mark clone size as missing; the rest say once, few, many or name a class of expanded clone.

j_call	d_call	clone_size	v_call	cdr3_nt	cdr3_aa
TRBJ2-7	TRBD2	once	TRBV2	TGTGCCAGCAGTGAGACCCCTAGCGGGCCTACCTACGAGCAGTACTTC	CASSETPSGPTYEQYF
TRBJ2-3	-	-	TRBV19	TGTGCCAGTAGTCCCGAGGGTTTAGATACGCAGTATTTT	CASSPEGLDTQYF
TRBJ1-3	TRBD1	once	TRBV5-4	TGTGCCAGCTGGCCCGGGACAGGGATCGGCTCTGGAAACACCATATATTTT	CASWPGTGIGSGNTIYF
TRBJ2-7	-	-	TRBV27	TGTGCCAGCAGTTTATTAGGGCCCGGACGGACCTACGAGCAGTACTTC	CASSLLGPGRTYEQYF
TRBJ1-4	-	-	TRBV5-1	TGCGCCAGCAGCCCGCTAGAGGATGCAACTAATGAAAAACTGTTTTTT	CASSPLEDATNEKLFF
TRBJ1-2	-	few	TRBV19	TGTGCCAGTAACAAGAAGGGATGGGTTGGCTACACCTTC	CASNKKGWVGYTF
TRBJ2-2	-	-	TRBV6-5	TGTGCCAGCAGTTACTCAGGTTTCGGGGAGCTGTTTTTT	CASSYSGFGELFF
TRBJ2-2	TRBD2	few	TRBV7-3	TGTGCCAGCAGCCATTCTAGCGGGCGTGGCACCGGGGAGCTGTTTTTT	CASSHSSGRGTGELFF
TRBJ2-6	-	-	TRBV9	TGTGCCAGCAGTCCGGACATCTCTGGGGCCAACGTCCTGACTTTC	CASSPDISGANVLTF
TRBJ1-2	-	-	TRBV9	TGTGCCAGCAGCGTAGCGGGGGGCATCTATGGCTACACCTTC	CASSVAGGIYGYTF
TRBJ2-3	TRBD2	-	TRBV13	TGTGCCAGCAGTGGGACTAGACCCACAGATACGCAGTATTTT	CASSGTRPTDTQYF
TRBJ2-5	-	few	TRBV14	TGTGCCAGCAGCCCGGGGACGGAACAAGAGACCCAGTACTTC	CASSPGTEQETQYF
TRBJ2-7	-	few	TRBV7-2	TGTGCCAGCAGCTTAGAGGGAGGAGCTTACGAGCAGTACTTC	CASSLEGGAYEQYF
TRBJ2-2	-	-	TRBV11-3	TGTGCCAGCAGTCTCACGAGCGGGGAGCTGTTTTTT	CASSLTSGELFF
TRBJ2-3	-	-	TRBV5-6	TGTGCCAGCAGCCCGACAGGTGCTAGCACAGATACGCAGTATTTT	CASSPTGASTDTQYF
TRBJ2-7	-	-	TRBV2	TGTGCCAGCAGACCCTCCTACGAGCAGTACTTC	CASRPSYEQYF
TRBJ1-6	-	-	TRBV27	TGTGCCAGCAGTTTAAAACAAGGGACGCTAATTAATTCACCCCTCCACTTT	CASSLKQGTLINSPLHF
TRBJ2-7	TRBD1	-	TRBV5-8	TGTGCCAGCAGCCCCCGGGACAGGGGTTCTTACTACGAGCAGTACTTC	CASSPRDRGSYYEQYF
TRBJ2-5	-	once	TRBV6-5	TGTGCCGGCGGGCAGGGGGGTCAAGAGACCCAGTACTTC	CAGGQGGQETQYF
TRBJ2-7	-	-	TRBV5-1	TGCGCCAGCAGCTTGGTCACCCCCAGAGCGGACGAGCAGTACTTC	CASSLVTPRADEQYF
TRBJ2-2	-	-	TRBV30	TGTGCCTGGAGTGTAATGAACACCGGGGAGCTGTTTTTT	CAWSVMNTGELFF
TRBJ2-7	-	-	TRBV9	TGTGCCAGCAGCGTAGGCCGGGGGTCCTACGAGCAGTACTTC	CASSVGRGSYEQYF
TRBJ2-7	TRBD1	-	TRBV14	TGTGCCAGCAGCCAAGATATGGGGACAGGCTACGAGCAGTACTTC	CASSQDMGTGYEQYF
TRBJ2-1	-	-	TRBV19	TGTGCCAGTAGTATAGATCTATCCAATGAGCAGTTCTTC	CASSIDLSNEQFF
TRBJ2-1	TRBD2	once	TRBV7-9	TGTGCCAGCAGCTTAGCGCGGCTAGCGGGAGAGGATGAGCAGTTCTTC	CASSLARLAGEDEQFF
TRBJ1-2	TRBD1	-	TRBV7-2	TGTGCCAGCAGTTGGGACAGCCTTAACTATGGCTACACCTTC	CASSWDSLNYGYTF
TRBJ1-1	TRBD1	-	TRBV6-1	TGTGCCAGCAGGGAATACAGGGGTAGAACTGAAGCTTTCTTT	CASREYRGRTEAFF